Listed below are T cell receptor beta chains from one sample, sequenced in a study of T cells after posttransplantation cyclophosphamide. TCRdb keeps only in-frame clones here, not all; method: immunoSEQ multiplex PCR. The sample contains about 2,600 clones, 55% to 80% of which appear only once. This material consisted of PBMCs, taken 30 days after allogeneic stem cell transplant with posttransplant cyclophosphamide. The source of these receptors is a female patient between 50 and 60 years old who received an allogeneic stem cell transplant from a related donor, was CMV-positive, and had no GVHD. Some of the T cells might come from the graft donor. CDR3s include the opening cysteine and the closing phenylalanine or tryptophan. A D gene is named only where the DNA matches it firmly. Part of the rows lack a size; the others show once, few, many or a class for expanded clones.

J | size | D | V | CDR3 | DNA
TRBJ2-1 | - | - | TRBV29-1 | CSVEDQGQGNHNEQFF | TGCAGCGTTGAAGATCAAGGGCAGGGAAACCACAATGAGCAGTTCTTC
TRBJ2-7 | - | - | TRBV5-5 | CASGAGIHEQYF | TGTGCCAGCGGGGCAGGAATCCACGAGCAGTACTTC
TRBJ2-3 | - | - | TRBV9 | CASSSYGGVGDTQYF | TGTGCCAGCAGCTCCTACGGGGGAGTGGGAGATACGCAGTATTTT
TRBJ2-7 | - | TRBD2 | TRBV7-3 | CASSPTGGGSSYEQYF | TGTGCCAGCAGCCCGACGGGGGGGGGTAGCTCCTACGAGCAGTACTTC
TRBJ2-4 | - | - | TRBV21-1 | CASRWMVLQQRKNIQYF | TGTGCCAGCAGGTGGATGGTGCTACAGCAAAGAAAAAACATTCAGTACTTC
TRBJ1-1 | - | TRBD1 | TRBV19 | CASSVQGAGDTEAFF | TGTGCCAGTAGCGTACAGGGGGCTGGGGACACTGAAGCTTTCTTT
TRBJ1-1 | - | TRBD1 | TRBV11-2 | CASSSRRQGLLAEAFF | TGTGCCAGCAGCTCCCGGCGACAGGGTCTCCTAGCTGAAGCTTTCTTT
TRBJ1-6 | - | - | TRBV10-1 | CASSSGSNSPLHF | TGCGCCAGCAGTTCAGGTTCCAATTCACCCCTCCACTTT
TRBJ2-7 | - | TRBD2 | TRBV15 | CATTSGTYEQYF | TGTGCCACAACTAGCGGAACCTACGAGCAGTACTTC
TRBJ1-2 | - | - | TRBV10-2 | CASSVFEGADGYTF | TGCGCCAGCAGTGTGTTTGAGGGAGCCGATGGCTACACCTTC
TRBJ2-7 | - | TRBD1 | TRBV6-1 | CASPGQSLYEQYF | TGTGCCAGCCCGGGACAGTCTCTCTACGAGCAGTACTTC
TRBJ2-5 | few | TRBD1 | TRBV4-2 | CASSLPGQGALQETQYF | TGTGCCAGCAGCTTACCGGGACAGGGGGCCCTGCAAGAGACCCAGTACTTC
TRBJ2-2 | - | TRBD2 | TRBV7-3 | CATGLALGGELFF | TGTGCCACTGGACTAGCGCTGGGCGGGGAGCTGTTTTTT
TRBJ1-2 | few | - | TRBV11-1 | CASSPMGGAYGYTF | TGTGCCAGCAGCCCAATGGGGGGGGCTTATGGCTACACCTTC
TRBJ2-7 | few | TRBD1 | TRBV29-1 | CSVRTGAYYEQYF | TGCAGCGTTAGGACAGGAGCTTACTACGAGCAGTACTTC
TRBJ2-1 | - | - | TRBV27 | CASRDSYGSYNEQFF | TGTGCCAGCAGGGACTCGTATGGCTCCTACAATGAGCAGTTCTTC
TRBJ1-5 | - | TRBD1 | TRBV6-4 | CASRSTGGDQPQHF | TGTGCCAGCCGCTCGACAGGGGGCGATCAGCCCCAGCATTTT
TRBJ2-5 | - | TRBD1 | TRBV5-1 | CASSVGQGGTQYF | TGCGCCAGCAGCGTGGGACAGGGTGGGACCCAGTACTTC
TRBJ1-5 | - | TRBD1 | TRBV5-6 | CASSLAGGGSNQPQHF | TGTGCCAGCAGCTTGGCAGGGGGCGGAAGCAATCAGCCCCAGCATTTT
TRBJ2-5 | - | TRBD1 | TRBV27 | CASSEMTGGLETQYF | TGTGCCAGCAGTGAGATGACAGGGGGCTTGGAGACCCAGTACTTC
TRBJ1-5 | large | - | TRBV6-1 | CASTEGGANQPQHF | TGTGCCAGCACCGAGGGGGGGGCAAATCAGCCCCAGCATTTT
TRBJ2-7 | - | - | TRBV6-1 | CASRGGNYEQYF | TGTGCCAGCAGGGGGGGAAACTACGAGCAGTACTTC
TRBJ1-2 | - | TRBD1 | TRBV6-5 | CANSDRGVYGYTF | TGTGCCAACAGTGACAGGGGGGTCTATGGCTACACCTTC
TRBJ2-7 | few | TRBD1 | TRBV11-2 | CASSWGTAYEQYF | TGTGCCAGCAGCTGGGGGACAGCCTACGAGCAGTACTTC
TRBJ2-2 | - | TRBD1 | TRBV5-1 | CASAFPQGEANTGELFF | TGCGCCAGCGCCTTTCCCCAGGGGGAAGCGAACACCGGGGAGCTGTTTTTT
TRBJ1-1 | - | - | TRBV5-1 | CASSFGGTEAFF | TGTGCCAGCAGCTTCGGGGGTACTGAAGCTTTCTTT
TRBJ2-7 | - | - | TRBV6-5 | CASSPAVESLYEQYF | TGTGCCAGCAGTCCCGCGGTAGAATCCCTCTACGAGCAGTACTTC
TRBJ1-4 | few | TRBD1 | TRBV30 | CAWSPGQGYEKLFF | TGTGCCTGGAGTCCGGGACAGGGATATGAAAAACTGTTTTTT
TRBJ1-6 | - | - | TRBV18 | CASSPVGALTVYNSPLHF | TGTGCCAGCTCACCAGTGGGGGCCCTGACTGTTTATAATTCACCCCTCCACTTT
TRBJ2-3 | - | TRBD2 | TRBV19 | CASSSQRGGQDTQYF | TGTGCCAGTAGTTCTCAGCGGGGGGGCCAAGATACGCAGTATTTT
TRBJ2-5 | - | TRBD1 | TRBV12-5 | CASGLHGQGQETQYF | TGTGCTAGTGGTCTCCATGGACAGGGGCAAGAGACCCAGTACTTC
TRBJ1-2 | - | TRBD1 | TRBV4-1 | CASSQEDRGGYTF | TGCGCCAGCAGCCAAGAGGACAGGGGTGGCTACACCTTC
TRBJ1-4 | - | TRBD1 | TRBV28 | CASSWDRGSTREKLFF | TGTGCCAGCAGTTGGGACAGGGGTAGTACGAGGGAAAAACTGTTTTTT
TRBJ1-1 | - | TRBD1 | TRBV30 | CAWSYSIGQGGAFF | TGTGCCTGGAGCTACTCCATAGGACAGGGGGGAGCTTTCTTT
TRBJ1-4 | once | TRBD1 | TRBV30 | CAWSSFLGQGYMDEKLFF | TGTGCCTGGAGTAGTTTTTTGGGACAGGGTTATATGGATGAAAAACTGTTTTTT
TRBJ2-4 | - | - | TRBV7-9 | CASSDRHLEDKNIQYF | TGTGCCAGCAGCGACAGACACCTTGAGGATAAAAACATTCAGTACTTC
TRBJ1-3 | - | - | TRBV21-1 | CASSKGSRSRDRGPTSSGNTIYF | TGTGCCAGCAGCAAAGGAAGTCGGTCCCGAGACAGGGGGCCTACGAGCTCTGGAAACACCATATATTTT
TRBJ1-5 | - | - | TRBV5-4 | CASSFRATRTFNSNQPQHF | TGTGCCAGCAGCTTCCGAGCGACACGGACTTTTAATAGCAATCAGCCCCAGCATTTT
TRBJ1-5 | few | TRBD1 | TRBV5-1 | CASSPGTGEYQPQHF | TGCGCCAGCAGCCCCGGGACAGGGGAGTATCAGCCCCAGCATTTT
TRBJ2-1 | once | - | TRBV5-4 | CASSLVARGEQFF | TGTGCCAGCAGCTTGGTTGCGCGGGGTGAGCAGTTCTTC
TRBJ1-2 | - | TRBD1 | TRBV4-2 | CASSRKGTGGVDVYGYTF | TGTGCCAGCAGCCGAAAAGGGACAGGGGGTGTGGATGTCTATGGCTACACCTTC
TRBJ1-5 | - | - | TRBV6-6 | CASSSGGSGNQPQHF | TGTGCCAGCAGCAGCGGGGGCAGTGGCAATCAGCCCCAGCATTTT
TRBJ1-1 | - | - | TRBV19 | CASSMGDRGENTEAFF | TGTGCCAGTAGTATGGGCGACCGGGGAGAGAACACTGAAGCTTTCTTT
TRBJ1-3 | few | TRBD1 | TRBV11-1 | CASTTGGSGNTIYF | TGTGCCAGCACCACAGGGGGTTCTGGAAACACCATATATTTT
TRBJ1-2 | - | - | TRBV28 | CASSSPVNYGYTF | TGTGCCAGCAGTTCTCCGGTTAACTATGGCTACACCTTC
TRBJ2-2 | - | - | TRBV6-6 | CASSTAGFRGELFF | TGTGCCAGCAGTACTGCAGGGTTCAGGGGGGAGCTGTTTTTT
TRBJ2-2 | - | - | TRBV7-9 | CASSPGPRAGQNTGELFF | TGTGCCAGCAGCCCCGGTCCGAGAGCGGGACAGAACACCGGGGAGCTGTTTTTT
TRBJ1-2 | - | TRBD1 | TRBV7-2 | CASSHRRDRRDGYTF | TGTGCCAGCAGCCATCGCCGGGACAGGAGGGATGGCTACACCTTC
TRBJ2-7 | - | - | TRBV5-1 | CASTPTGLSYEQYF | TGCGCCAGCACCCCCACAGGGCTCTCCTACGAGCAGTACTTC
TRBJ1-1 | - | - | TRBV11-2 | CASSSTNGGTEAFF | TGTGCCAGCAGCTCCACGAATGGCGGCACTGAAGCTTTCTTT
TRBJ1-1 | - | TRBD1 | TRBV6-6 | CASSWTGMNTEAFF | TGTGCCAGCAGTTGGACAGGGATGAACACTGAAGCTTTCTTT
TRBJ1-2 | medium-sized | - | TRBV28 | CASSYGQSSYGYTF | TGTGCCAGCAGTTACGGACAGTCGTCCTATGGCTACACCTTC
TRBJ2-1 | - | TRBD2 | TRBV27 | CASSSGLAGPEQFF | TGTGCCAGCAGTTCGGGACTAGCGGGACCCGAGCAGTTCTTC